This entry is about one T cell receptor (beta chain). The CDR3 is made up of 14 amino acids. Germline V lookup: CDR1 SGHKS, CDR2 YYEKEE (reference sequence). Deletions cut 0 bases from V and 8 bases from J, with 14 bases between. The data belong to a study of T cell changes during pregnancy in multiple sclerosis. Produced via immunoSEQ multiplex PCR; TCRdb's table is partial and in-frame only. Seen here are about 80,000 clones, around 90% observed once, and the top ten hold 1.4% to 1.5%. J is TRBJ1-1 and V is TRBV5-5, with D unclear. This clonotype was sampled from a female donor with multiple sclerosis, enrolled in a pregnancy study. The sample here was peripheral blood, taken before pregnancy. The CDR3 DNA follows: TGTGCCAGCAGCTTGGGAGAGCAGAGCGCCGAAGCTTTCTTT. Translating it yields CASSLGEQSAEAFF.